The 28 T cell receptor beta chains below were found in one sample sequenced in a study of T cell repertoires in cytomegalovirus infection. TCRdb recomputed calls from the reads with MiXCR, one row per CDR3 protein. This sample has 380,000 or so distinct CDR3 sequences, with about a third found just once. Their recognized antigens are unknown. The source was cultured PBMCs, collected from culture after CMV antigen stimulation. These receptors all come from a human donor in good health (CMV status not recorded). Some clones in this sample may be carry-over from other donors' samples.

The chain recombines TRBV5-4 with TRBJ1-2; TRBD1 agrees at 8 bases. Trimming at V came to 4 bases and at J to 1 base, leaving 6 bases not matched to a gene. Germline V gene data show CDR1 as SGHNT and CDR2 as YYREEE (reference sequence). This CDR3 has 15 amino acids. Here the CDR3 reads CASSLRTGINYGYTF. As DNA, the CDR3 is TGTGCCAGCAGCCTACGGACAGGGATTAACTATGGCTACACCTTC. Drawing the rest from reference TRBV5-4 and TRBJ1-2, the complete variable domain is ETGVTQSPTHLIKTRGQQVTLRCSSQSGHNTVSWYQQALGQGPQFIFQYYREEENGRGNFPPRFSGLQFPNYSSELNVNALELDDSALYLCASSLRTGINYGYTFGSGTRLTVV.

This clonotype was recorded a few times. CDR3 in amino acids: CASSQPGRDSRSTIYF. The CDR3 DNA follows: TGCGCCAGCAGCCAGCCGGGGCGGGACAGCCGAAGCACCATATATTTT. The J gene is TRBJ1-3, the V gene TRBV4-1; TRBD1 matches 7 bases. Germline CDR1 reads MGHRA; CDR2 reads YSYEKL. The CDR3 spans 16 residues. V shed 3 bases and J 9 bases; nucleotides not matched to a gene: 14.

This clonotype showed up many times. The CDR3 coding sequence is TGTGCCAGCAGCTACTTCACGACAGAACAAGAGACCCAGTACTTC. It yields the protein CASSYFTTEQETQYF. The chain recombines TRBV7-2 with TRBJ2-5, with D perhaps TRBD1 (5 bases). This CDR3 comprises 15 residues. V was shortened by 4 bases and J by 2 bases, with 14 bases between the two germline ends. The V gene's germline CDR1 is SGHTA and CDR2 FQGNSA.

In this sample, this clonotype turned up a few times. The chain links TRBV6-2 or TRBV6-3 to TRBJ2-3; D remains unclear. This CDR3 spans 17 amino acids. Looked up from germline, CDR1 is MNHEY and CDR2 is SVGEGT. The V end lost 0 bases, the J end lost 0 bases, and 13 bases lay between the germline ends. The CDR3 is CASSYSAGLASTDTQYF. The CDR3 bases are TGTGCCAGCAGTTACTCGGCAGGATTAGCTAGCACAGATACGCAGTATTTT.

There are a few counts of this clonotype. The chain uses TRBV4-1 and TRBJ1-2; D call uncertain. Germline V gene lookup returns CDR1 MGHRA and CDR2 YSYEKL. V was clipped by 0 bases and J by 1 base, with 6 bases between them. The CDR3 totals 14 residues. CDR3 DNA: TGCGCCAGCAGCCAAGATGAGGGTAACTATGGCTACACCTTC. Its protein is CASSQDEGNYGYTF.

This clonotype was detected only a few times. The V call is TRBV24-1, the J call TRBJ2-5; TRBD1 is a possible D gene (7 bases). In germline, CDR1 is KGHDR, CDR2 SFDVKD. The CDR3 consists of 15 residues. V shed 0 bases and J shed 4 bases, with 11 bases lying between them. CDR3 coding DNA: TGTGCCACCAGTGATTTGTCAGGGGGAGGAGAGACCCAGTACTTC. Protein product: CATSDLSGGGETQYF.

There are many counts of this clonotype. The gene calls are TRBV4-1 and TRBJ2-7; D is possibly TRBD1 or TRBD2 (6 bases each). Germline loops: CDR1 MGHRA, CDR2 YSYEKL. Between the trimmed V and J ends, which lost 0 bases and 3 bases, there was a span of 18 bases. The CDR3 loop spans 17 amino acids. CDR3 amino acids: CASSQDWGAGTGYEQYF. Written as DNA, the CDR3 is TGCGCCAGCAGCCAAGATTGGGGGGCGGGAACCGGCTACGAGCAGTACTTC.

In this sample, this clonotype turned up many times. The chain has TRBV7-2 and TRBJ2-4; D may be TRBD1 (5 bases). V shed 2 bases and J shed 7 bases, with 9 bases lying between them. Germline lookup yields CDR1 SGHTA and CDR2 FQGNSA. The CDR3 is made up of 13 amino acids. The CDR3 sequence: CASSLPQGNIQYF. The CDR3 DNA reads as TGTGCCAGCAGCTTACCTCAGGGTAACATTCAGTACTTC.

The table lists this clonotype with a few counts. CDR3 amino acids: CASSFGTVPSYEQYF. Written as DNA, the CDR3 is TGTGCCAGCAGCTTCGGGACGGTCCCCTCCTACGAGCAGTACTTC. The V and J genes are TRBV5-6 and TRBJ2-7; D tentatively fits TRBD1 or TRBD2 (5 bases each). The germline V gene has CDR1 SGHDT and CDR2 YYEEEE. The CDR3 loop spans 15 amino acids. V was pared by 2 bases and J by 0 bases, with 12 bases between. The full variable domain, with the rest looked up from reference TRBV5-6 and TRBJ2-7, is DAGVTQSPTHLIKTRGQQVTLRCSPKSGHDTVSWYQQALGQGPQFIFQYYEEEERQRGNFPDRFSGHQFPNYSSELNVNALLLGDSALYLCASSFGTVPSYEQYFGPGTRLTVT.

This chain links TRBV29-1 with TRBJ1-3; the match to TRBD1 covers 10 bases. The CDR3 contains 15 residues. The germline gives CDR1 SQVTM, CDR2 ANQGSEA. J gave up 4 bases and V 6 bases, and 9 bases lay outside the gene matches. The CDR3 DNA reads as TGCAGCGTCCGACCCGGGACAGGGGCAGGAAACACCATATATTTT. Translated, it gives CSVRPGTGAGNTIYF.

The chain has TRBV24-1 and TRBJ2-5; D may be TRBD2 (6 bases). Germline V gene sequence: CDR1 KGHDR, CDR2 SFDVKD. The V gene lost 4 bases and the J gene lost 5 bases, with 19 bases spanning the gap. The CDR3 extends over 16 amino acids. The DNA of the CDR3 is TGTGCCACCAGTGACCGAACCCCGGGAGCACTTGAGACCCAGTACTTC. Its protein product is CATSDRTPGALETQYF.

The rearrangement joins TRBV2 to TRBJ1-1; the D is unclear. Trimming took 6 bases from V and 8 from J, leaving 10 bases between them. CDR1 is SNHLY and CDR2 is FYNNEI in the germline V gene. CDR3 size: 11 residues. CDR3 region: CASSHKTEAFF. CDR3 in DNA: TGTGCCAGCAGCCACAAGACAGAAGCTTTCTTT. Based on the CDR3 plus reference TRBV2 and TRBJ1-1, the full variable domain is EPEVTQTPSHQVTQMGQEVILRCVPISNHLYFYWYRQILGQKVEFLVSFYNNEISEKSEIFDDQFSVERPDGSNFTLKIRSTKLEDSAMYFCASSHKTEAFFGQGTRLTVV.

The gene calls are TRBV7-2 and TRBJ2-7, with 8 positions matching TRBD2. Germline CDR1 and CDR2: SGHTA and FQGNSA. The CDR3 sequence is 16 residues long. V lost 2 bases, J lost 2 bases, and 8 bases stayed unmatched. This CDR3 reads CASSLRPSGGPYEQYF. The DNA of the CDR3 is TGTGCCAGCAGCTTAAGGCCCTCGGGAGGGCCCTACGAGCAGTACTTC.

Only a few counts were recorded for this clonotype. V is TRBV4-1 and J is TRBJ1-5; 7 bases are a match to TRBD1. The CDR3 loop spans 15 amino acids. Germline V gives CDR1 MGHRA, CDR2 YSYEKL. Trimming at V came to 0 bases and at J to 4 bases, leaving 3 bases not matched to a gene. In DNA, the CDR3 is TGCGCCAGCAGCCAAGAGACAGGGAGGAATCAGCCCCAGCATTTT. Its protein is CASSQETGRNQPQHF.

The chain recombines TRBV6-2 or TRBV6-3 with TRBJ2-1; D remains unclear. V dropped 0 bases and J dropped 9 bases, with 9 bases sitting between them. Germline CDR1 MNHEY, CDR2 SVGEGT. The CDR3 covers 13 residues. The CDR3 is CASSYSTRVEQFF. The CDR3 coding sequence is TGTGCCAGCAGTTACTCCACCCGCGTTGAGCAGTTCTTC.

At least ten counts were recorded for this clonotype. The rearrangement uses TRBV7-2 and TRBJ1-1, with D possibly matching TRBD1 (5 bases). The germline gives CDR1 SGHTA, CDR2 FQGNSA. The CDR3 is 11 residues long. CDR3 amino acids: CASGGNTEAFF. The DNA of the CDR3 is TGTGCTTCGGGGGGGAACACTGAAGCTTTCTTT.

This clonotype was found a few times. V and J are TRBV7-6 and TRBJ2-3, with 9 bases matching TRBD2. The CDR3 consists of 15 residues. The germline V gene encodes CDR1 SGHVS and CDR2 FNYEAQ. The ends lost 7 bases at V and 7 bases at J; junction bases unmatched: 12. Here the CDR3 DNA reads TGTGCCAGCACCCTTAGCGCGGGAGGGGGTAATACGCAGTATTTT. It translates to CASTLSAGGGNTQYF.

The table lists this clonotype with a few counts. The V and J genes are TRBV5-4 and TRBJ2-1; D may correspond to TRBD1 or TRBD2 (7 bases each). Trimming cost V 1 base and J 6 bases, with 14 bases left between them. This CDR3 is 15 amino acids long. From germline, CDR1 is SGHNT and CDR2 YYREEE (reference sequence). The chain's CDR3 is CASSLPRGGGNEQFF. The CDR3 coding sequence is TGTGCCAGCAGCTTGCCCAGGGGGGGGGGCAATGAGCAGTTCTTC. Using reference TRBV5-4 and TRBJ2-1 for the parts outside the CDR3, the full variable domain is ETGVTQSPTHLIKTRGQQVTLRCSSQSGHNTVSWYQQALGQGPQFIFQYYREEENGRGNFPPRFSGLQFPNYSSELNVNALELDDSALYLCASSLPRGGGNEQFFGPGTRLTVL.

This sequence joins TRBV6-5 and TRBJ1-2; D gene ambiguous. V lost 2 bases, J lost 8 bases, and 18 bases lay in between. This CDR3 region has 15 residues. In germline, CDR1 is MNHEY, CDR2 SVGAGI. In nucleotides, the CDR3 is TGTGCCAGCAGTTACGGTTCAGTTCAACCGGAGGGCTACACCTTC. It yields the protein CASSYGSVQPEGYTF.

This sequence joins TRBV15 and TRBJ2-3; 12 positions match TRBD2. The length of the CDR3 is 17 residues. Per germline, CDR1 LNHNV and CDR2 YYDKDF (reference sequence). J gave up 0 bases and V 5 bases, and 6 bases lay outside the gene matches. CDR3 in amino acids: CATSPRTSGVSTDTQYF. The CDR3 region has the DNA TGTGCCACCAGCCCTCGGACTAGCGGGGTTAGCACAGATACGCAGTATTTT.

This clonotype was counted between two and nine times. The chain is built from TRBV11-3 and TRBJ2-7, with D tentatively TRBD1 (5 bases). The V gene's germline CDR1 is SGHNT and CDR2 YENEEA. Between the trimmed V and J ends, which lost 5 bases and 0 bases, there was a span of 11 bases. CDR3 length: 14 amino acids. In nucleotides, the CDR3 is TGTGCCAGCAGCCGTCCGGACACCTCCTACGAGCAGTACGTC. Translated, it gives CASSRPDTSYEQYV.

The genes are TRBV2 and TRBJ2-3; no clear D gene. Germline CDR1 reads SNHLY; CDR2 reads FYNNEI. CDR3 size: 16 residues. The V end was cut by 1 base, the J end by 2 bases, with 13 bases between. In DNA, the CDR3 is TGTGCCAGCAGTGAAGTAACTCGCTGGGACACAGATACGCAGTATTTT. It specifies CASSEVTRWDTDTQYF.

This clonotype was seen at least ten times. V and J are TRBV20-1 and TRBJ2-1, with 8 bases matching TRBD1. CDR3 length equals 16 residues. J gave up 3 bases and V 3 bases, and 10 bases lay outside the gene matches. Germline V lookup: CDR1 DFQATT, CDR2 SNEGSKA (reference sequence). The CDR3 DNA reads TGCAGTGCTAGCCCCGGGACAGGAGGAGTCTACAATGAGCAGTTCTTC. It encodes CSASPGTGGVYNEQFF.

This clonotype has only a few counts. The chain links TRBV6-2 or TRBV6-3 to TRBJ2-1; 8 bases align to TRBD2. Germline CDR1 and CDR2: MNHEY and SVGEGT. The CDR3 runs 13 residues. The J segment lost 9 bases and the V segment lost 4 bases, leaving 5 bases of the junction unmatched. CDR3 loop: CASSFDGRGEQFF. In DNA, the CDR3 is TGTGCCAGCAGTTTTGACGGGAGGGGTGAGCAGTTCTTC.

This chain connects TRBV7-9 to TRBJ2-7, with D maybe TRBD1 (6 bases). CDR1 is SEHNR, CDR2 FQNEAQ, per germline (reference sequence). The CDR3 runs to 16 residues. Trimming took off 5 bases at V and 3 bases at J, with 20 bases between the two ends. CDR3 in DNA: TGTGCCAGCAGCCCGACGACCGGGACAACGGGCTACGAGCAGTACTTC. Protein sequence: CASSPTTGTTGYEQYF.

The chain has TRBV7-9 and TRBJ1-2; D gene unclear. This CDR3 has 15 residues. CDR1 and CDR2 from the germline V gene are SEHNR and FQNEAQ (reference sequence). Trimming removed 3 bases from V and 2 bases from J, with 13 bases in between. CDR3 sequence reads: CASSFGQALNYGYTF. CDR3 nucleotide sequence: TGTGCCAGCAGCTTTGGCCAGGCGCTAAACTATGGCTACACCTTC.

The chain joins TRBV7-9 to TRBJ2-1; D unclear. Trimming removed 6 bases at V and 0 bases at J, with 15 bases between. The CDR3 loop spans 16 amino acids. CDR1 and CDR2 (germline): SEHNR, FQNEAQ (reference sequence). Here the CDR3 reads CASSISSGSSYNEQFF. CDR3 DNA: TGTGCCAGCAGTATTTCCTCCGGAAGCTCCTACAATGAGCAGTTCTTC.

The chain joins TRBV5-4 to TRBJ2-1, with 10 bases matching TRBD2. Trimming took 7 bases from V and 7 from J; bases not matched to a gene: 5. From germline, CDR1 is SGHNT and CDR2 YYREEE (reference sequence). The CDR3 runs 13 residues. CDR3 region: CASRTSGANEQFF. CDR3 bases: TGTGCCAGCCGGACTAGCGGAGCTAATGAGCAGTTCTTC.